The clone carrying this T cell receptor (beta chain) has a single count. The antigen remains undetermined. This specimen comes from a study of breast tumors, draining lymph nodes, adjacent tissues. Study conclusions and caveats: Tumors had less TCR diversity than lymph nodes, more than nontumor tissue.

TCRdb passed the multiplex PCR reads through MiXCR, listing each CDR3 protein once. The sample carries some 10,000 distinct CDR3 sequences, over 45% recorded once. Trimming took 6 bases from V and 6 from J; bases not matched to a gene: 6. Germline V CDR1 and CDR2: DFQATT, SNEGSKA (reference sequence). CDR3 size: 12 residues. Sequences were obtained from breast tumor tissue. This sequence joins TRBV20-1 and TRBJ1-2; 8 bases are a match to TRBD1. The TCR comes from a female donor with breast cancer. Some clones in this sample may be carry-over from other donors' samples. The CDR3 DNA reads as TGCAGTGCCCCGGGACAGGCTGATGGCTACACCTTC. It yields the protein CSAPGQADGYTF.